Below are 27 T cell receptor beta chains sequenced from a single sample in a study of glioma-infiltrating T cells. Amplification of TCR alpha and beta CDR3 regions from RNA used iRepertoire nested multiplex PCR. Each CDR3 protein is one row after TCRdb ran MiXCR on the multiplex PCR reads. The sample holds approximately 400,000 distinct CDR3 sequences, around 38% seen once. The sequencing sample was made of glioma tissue, nonneoplastic brain tissue, or PBMCs (not recorded which). These TCRs come from a human donor with low-grade glioma or glioblastoma, undergoing nonglioma brain surgery, or in good health (not recorded which).

The chain couples TRBV4-3 to TRBJ2-1; TRBD1 agrees at 7 bases. The CDR3 is made up of 17 amino acids. The germline gives CDR1 LGHNA, CDR2 YSLEER. Germline trimming cut 0 bases from V and 3 bases from J; bases unmatched to any gene: 8. The CDR3 reads CASSQDPTGAIYNEQFF. CDR3 DNA sequence: TGCGCCAGCAGCCAAGACCCCACAGGGGCTATCTACAATGAGCAGTTCTTC.

The genes are TRBV3-1 and TRBJ2-7; 7 bases fit TRBD1. Per germline, CDR1 LGHDT and CDR2 YNNKEL (reference sequence). The CDR3 is 13 amino acids. V was pared by 4 bases and J by 6 bases, with 6 bases of the junction left unmatched. CDR3 DNA sequence: TGTGCCAGCAGCCCGACCGCAGGGGGCGAGCAGTACTTC. Translating gives CASSPTAGGEQYF.

This clonotype has a count of ten or more. The V and J genes are TRBV27 and TRBJ2-7, with D tentatively TRBD1 (5 bases). Trimming cost V 3 bases and J 6 bases, with 15 bases left between them. Germline V gives CDR1 MNHEY, CDR2 SMNVEV (reference sequence). This CDR3 has 14 amino acids. The CDR3 DNA sequence: TGTGCCAGCAGTTTTGACCCGCAGGGTCGCGAGCAGTACTTC. Its translation: CASSFDPQGREQYF.

The table lists this clonotype with a count of one. V and J are TRBV6-5 and TRBJ1-4; D might be TRBD1 (5 bases). Trimming cost V 8 bases and J 5 bases, with 12 bases left between them. This CDR3 has 13 residues. Germline assignment: CDR1 MNHEY and CDR2 SVGAGI. CDR3 DNA sequence: TGTGCCAGCCGAGGGCCAGGGAATGAAAAACTGTTTTTT. Translating gives CASRGPGNEKLFF.

This clonotype was seen many times. This chain uses TRBV7-2 with TRBJ2-7, with D possibly being TRBD1 or TRBD2 (6 bases each). This CDR3 has 12 residues. Trimming cost V 3 bases and J 6 bases, with 9 bases left between them. From germline, CDR1 is SGHTA and CDR2 FQGNSA. The CDR3 region has the DNA TGTGCCAGCAGCTTTGGGGGGCTCGAGCAGTACTTC. It encodes CASSFGGLEQYF. The full variable domain, its missing parts supplied by reference TRBV7-2 and TRBJ2-7, is GAGVSQSPSNKVTEKGKDVELRCDPISGHTALYWYRQSLGQGLEFLIYFQGNSAPDKSGLPSDRFSAERTGGSVSTLTIQRTQQEDSAVYLCASSFGGLEQYFGPGTRLTVT.

This clonotype occurred a few times. V usage is TRBV20-1 and J usage is TRBJ2-5, with 7 bases identical to TRBD1. Germline V gene data show CDR1 as DFQATT and CDR2 as SNEGSKA (reference sequence). The CDR3 runs to 13 residues. The V gene end was trimmed by 5 bases and the J gene end by 4 bases; junction bases not matched to a gene: 7. The CDR3 nucleotides read TGCAGTGCTGGCTTACAGGGGAGAGAGACCCAGTACTTC. This gives the protein CSAGLQGRETQYF.

This clonotype was found a few times. V usage is TRBV3-1 and J usage is TRBJ2-7, with TRBD1 matching over 8 bases. Germline CDR1 LGHDT, CDR2 YNNKEL (reference sequence). The CDR3 covers 14 residues. Trimming took 0 bases from V and 5 from J; bases not matched to a gene: 3. CDR3 bases: TGTGCCAGCAGCCAAGATTGGACAGGGAACGAGCAGTACTTC. It encodes CASSQDWTGNEQYF.

Of note for this clonotype: This clone may be a read error of a much larger clone one base away. The chain couples TRBV20-1 to TRBJ2-3, with 7 bases matching TRBD2. The CDR3 totals 18 residues. V shed 1 base, J shed 3 bases, and the junction held 16 bases outside the gene matches. CDR1 DFQATT and CDR2 SNEGSKA come from the germline V gene (reference sequence). The CDR3 sequence: CSARAGVGGPSQTDTQYF. The CDR3 coding sequence is TGCAGTGCTAGAGCGGGAGTGGGAGGGCCGAGTCAGACAGATACGCAGTATTTT.

A word on this clonotype: Possible read error: a much larger clone is one base away. The chain joins TRBV27 to TRBJ1-2, with D unclear. With 5 bases removed from V and 6 bases from J, the gap between germline ends came to 7 bases. This CDR3 has 11 residues. Germline lookup yields CDR1 MNHEY and CDR2 SMNVEV (reference sequence). In DNA, the CDR3 is TGTGCCAGCAGTAACGGGGATGGCTACACCTTC. Protein product: CASSNGDGYTF.

For this clonotype: This could be a read error, since a much larger clone is one nucleotide away. This chain links TRBV20-1 with TRBJ2-3, with 10 bases aligning to TRBD2. With 5 bases clipped from V and 6 bases from J, the junction kept 2 bases outside the gene matches. Germline CDR1 DFQATT, CDR2 SNEGSKA (reference sequence). This CDR3 has 12 residues. The CDR3 is CSAGAGGDTQYF. CDR3 in DNA: TGCAGTGCTGGAGCGGGGGGGGATACGCAGTATTTT.

The CDR3 reads CASSLRVDQPQHF. The CDR3 DNA follows: TGTGCCAGCAGCTTGAGGGTAGACCAGCCCCAGCATTTT. This chain links TRBV7-9 with TRBJ1-5, with D unclear. There are 13 residues in the CDR3. With 3 bases removed from V and 7 bases from J, the gap between germline ends came to 10 bases. Germline V gene sequence: CDR1 SEHNR, CDR2 FQNEAQ (reference sequence). Full variable domain (rest looked up from reference TRBV7-9 and TRBJ1-5): DTGVSQNPRHKITKRGQNVTFRCDPISEHNRLYWYRQTLGQGPEFLTYFQNEAQLEKSRLLSDRFSAERPKGSFSTLEIQRTEQGDSAMYLCASSLRVDQPQHFGDGTRLSIL.

This clonotype was counted only a few times. The V and J genes are TRBV4-1 and TRBJ1-5; D is possibly TRBD1 (5 bases). Germline CDR1 MGHRA, CDR2 YSYEKL. Trimming removed 0 bases at V and 6 bases at J, with 12 bases between. CDR3 length equals 15 residues. As DNA, the CDR3 is TGCGCCAGCAGCCAAGATGGCAGGGCGGGTCAGCCCCAGCATTTT. This translates into CASSQDGRAGQPQHF.

V usage is TRBV4-2 and J usage is TRBJ2-7, with TRBD2 identical over 10 bases. There are 15 residues in the CDR3. J was trimmed by 4 bases and V by 2 bases; bases with no gene match: 5. Germline CDR1 LGHNA, CDR2 YNFKEQ. For the CDR3, the DNA is TGTGCCAGCAGCCAACTAGCGGGAGATCGGTACGAGCAGTACTTC. Amino acid sequence: CASSQLAGDRYEQYF.

This clonotype has at least ten counts. The gene calls are TRBV6-1 and TRBJ2-1, with D perhaps matching TRBD1 or TRBD2 (5 bases each). This CDR3 spans 13 amino acids. In germline, CDR1 is MNHNS, CDR2 SASEGT. The germline V and J ends were trimmed by 6 bases and 4 bases, with 10 bases remaining between them. This chain's CDR3 is CASRGDRYNEQFF. CDR3 sequence (DNA): TGTGCCAGCAGAGGGGACCGGTACAATGAGCAGTTCTTC.

A remark on this clonotype: It is unclear where the CDR3 begins or ends on the DNA, so no DNA is shown, and the CDR3 is as TCRdb lists it. The chain combines TRBV28 with TRBJ2-7; TRBD1 is the table's D call and was not checked against the DNA. Germline V gives CDR1 MDHEN, CDR2 SYDVKM. Both ends counted, the CDR3 spans 20 residues. The CDR3 loop reads CASSFYICSAPPADSYEQYF.

A word on this clonotype: One junction end disagrees with the germline gene, perhaps due to a read error. V usage is TRBV3-1 and J usage is TRBJ1-1; D is ambiguous. Germline V gene sequence: CDR1 LGHDT, CDR2 YNNKEL (reference sequence). This CDR3 is 12 amino acids long. Here the CDR3 reads CASMATNTKAFF. As DNA, the CDR3 is TGTGCCAGCATGGCCACGAACACTAAAGCTTTCTTT.

As to this clonotype: A much larger clone lies a single base off, so this may be a read error. The chain has TRBV6-2 or TRBV6-3 and TRBJ1-1; D remains ambiguous. Trimming shortened V by 0 bases and J by 8 bases, and 13 bases separated the two germline ends. This CDR3 comprises 14 residues. Germline loops: CDR1 MNHEY, CDR2 SVGEGT. The CDR3 is CASSYSIESVEAFF. The CDR3 DNA is TGTGCCAGCAGTTACTCGATTGAGAGCGTAGAAGCTTTCTTT.

In this sample, this clonotype turned up a few times. V is TRBV20-1 and J is TRBJ2-1, with a tentative D call TRBD2 (6 bases). This CDR3 region has 16 residues. CDR1 and CDR2 from the germline V gene are DFQATT and SNEGSKA (reference sequence). V lost 1 base, J lost 2 bases, and 15 bases lay in between. DNA of the CDR3: TGCAGTGCTAGAGGGGGGAGGAATGGCCCCTACAATGAGCAGTTCTTC. Residues: CSARGGRNGPYNEQFF.

The J gene is TRBJ2-3, the V gene TRBV13; D is unresolved. Germline lookup yields CDR1 PRHDT and CDR2 FYEKMQ (reference sequence). This CDR3 comprises 19 residues. V was trimmed by 3 bases and J by 0 bases, leaving 22 bases between them. The CDR3 protein is CASSFNYVGGRTSTDTQYF. The CDR3 DNA is TGTGCCAGCAGCTTTAATTATGTGGGCGGCCGCACTAGCACAGATACGCAGTATTTT. Filled out from reference TRBV13 and TRBJ2-3, the complete variable domain reads AAGVIQSPRHLIKEKRETATLKCYPIPRHDTVYWYQQGPGQDPQFLISFYEKMQSDKGSIPDRFSAQQFSDYHSELNMSSLELGDSALYFCASSFNYVGGRTSTDTQYFGPGTRLTVL.

With regard to this clonotype: The junction departs from the called germline gene at one end, perhaps through a read error. This chain connects TRBV28 to TRBJ2-1, with TRBD2 as a possible D gene (5 bases). CDR1 and CDR2 from the germline V gene are MDHEN and SYDVKM. The CDR3 is 17 amino acids. For the CDR3, the DNA is TGTGCCAGCAGTTTGTTTAGAGGGCCAAAGGTTAGCAATGAGCAGCTCTTC. Amino acids: CASSLFRGPKVSNEQLF.

A single count supports this clonotype. The conserved phenylalanine or tryptophan normally closing the CDR3 is absent here, so this likely arose from a read error. This rearrangement joins TRBV2 to TRBJ1-1; D is perhaps TRBD1 (5 bases). The V end was cut by 3 bases, the J end by 2 bases, with 7 bases between. This CDR3 has 13 amino acids. Germline V CDR1 and CDR2: SNHLY, FYNNEI. The CDR3: CASSDGGNTEAFS. CDR3 coding DNA: TGTGCCAGCAGTGACGGGGGAAACACTGAAGCTTTCTCT.

The chain combines TRBV10-3 with TRBJ2-7, with D perhaps matching TRBD2 (6 bases). The CDR3 length is 15 residues. V was shortened by 5 bases and J by 4 bases, with 18 bases between the two germline ends. The germline CDR1 and CDR2 sequences are ENHRY and SYGVKD. Written as DNA, the CDR3 is TGTGCCATCAGTTCTAGAGAGGGAGGAGGGTACGAGCAGTACTTC. Translated: CAISSREGGGYEQYF.

Points on this clonotype: No conserved phenylalanine or tryptophan ends this CDR3, so it is likely a read error. The chain has TRBV27 and TRBJ2-7, with 9 bases that match TRBD2. The germline V gene has CDR1 MNHEY and CDR2 SMNVEV (reference sequence). The CDR3 covers 14 residues. J lost 2 bases, V lost 2 bases, and 1 base had no gene match. CDR3 protein: CASSLAGGPYEQYL. The CDR3 nucleotides read TGTGCCAGCAGTTTAGCGGGGGGGCCCTACGAGCAGTACCTT.

V and J are TRBV5-4 and TRBJ2-7, with D possibly being TRBD1 (7 bases). Trimming removed 4 bases at V and 0 bases at J, with 11 bases between. This CDR3 spans 14 amino acids. From germline, CDR1 is SGHNT and CDR2 YYREEE (reference sequence). The CDR3 loop reads CASSRRDSSYEQYF. The CDR3 nucleotides are TGTGCCAGCAGCCGGAGGGACAGCTCCTACGAGCAGTACTTC.

The chain employs TRBV20-1 and TRBJ2-7; D may be TRBD2 (6 bases). The V end was cut by 6 bases, the J end by 0 bases, with 15 bases between. This CDR3 has 14 residues. The germline CDR1 and CDR2 sequences are DFQATT and SNEGSKA (reference sequence). CDR3 sequence reads: CSAHFWEDSYEQYF. The CDR3 region has the DNA TGCAGTGCCCACTTCTGGGAGGACTCCTACGAGCAGTACTTC.

Worth noting for this clonotype: This could be a read error, since a much larger clone is one nucleotide away. The chain carries TRBV28 and TRBJ2-3; D is uncertain. Trimming shortened V by 7 bases and J by 2 bases, and 13 bases separated the two germline ends. This CDR3 comprises 14 residues. The germline V gene encodes CDR1 MDHEN and CDR2 SYDVKM. CDR3 amino acids: CASIPSRPTDTQYF. CDR3 bases: TGTGCCAGCATACCGAGCAGGCCCACAGATACGCAGTATTTT.

This clonotype came up a few times. The J gene is TRBJ2-2, the V gene TRBV7-9; D not resolved. CDR1 is SEHNR, CDR2 FQNEAQ, per germline (reference sequence). Trimming pared 3 bases from V and 3 bases from J, leaving 20 bases between. The CDR3 totals 18 residues. CDR3 protein: CASSLISWAEAYTGELFF. CDR3 bases: TGTGCCAGCAGCTTGATAAGTTGGGCAGAAGCATACACCGGGGAGCTGTTTTTT.